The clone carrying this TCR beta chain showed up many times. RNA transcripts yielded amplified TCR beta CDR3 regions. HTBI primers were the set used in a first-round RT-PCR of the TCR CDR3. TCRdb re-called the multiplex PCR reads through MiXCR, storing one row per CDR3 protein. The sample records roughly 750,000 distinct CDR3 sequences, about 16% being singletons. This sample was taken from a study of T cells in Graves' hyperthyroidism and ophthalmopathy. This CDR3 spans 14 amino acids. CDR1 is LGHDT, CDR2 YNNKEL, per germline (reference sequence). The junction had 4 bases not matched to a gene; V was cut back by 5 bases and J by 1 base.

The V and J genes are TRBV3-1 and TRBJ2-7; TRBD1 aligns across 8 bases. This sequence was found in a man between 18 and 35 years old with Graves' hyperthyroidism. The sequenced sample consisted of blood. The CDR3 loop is CASSSRDRSYEQYF. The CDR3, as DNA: TGTGCCAGCAGCTCCCGGGACAGGTCCTACGAGCAGTACTTC.